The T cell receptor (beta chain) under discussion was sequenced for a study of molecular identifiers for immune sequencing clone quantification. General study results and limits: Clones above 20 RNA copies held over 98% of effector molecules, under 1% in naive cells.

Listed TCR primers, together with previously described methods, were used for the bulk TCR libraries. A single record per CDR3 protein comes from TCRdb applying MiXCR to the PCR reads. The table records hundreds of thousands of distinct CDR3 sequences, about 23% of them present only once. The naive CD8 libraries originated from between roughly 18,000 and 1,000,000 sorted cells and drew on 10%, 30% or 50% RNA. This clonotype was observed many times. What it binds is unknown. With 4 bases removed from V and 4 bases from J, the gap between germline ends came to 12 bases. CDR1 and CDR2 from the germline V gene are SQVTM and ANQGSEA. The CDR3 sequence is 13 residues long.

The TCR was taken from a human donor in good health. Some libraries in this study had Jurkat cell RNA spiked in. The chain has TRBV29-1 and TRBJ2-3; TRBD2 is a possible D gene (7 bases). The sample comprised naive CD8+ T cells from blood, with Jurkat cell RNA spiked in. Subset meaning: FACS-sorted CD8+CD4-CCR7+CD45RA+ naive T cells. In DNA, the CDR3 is TGCAGCGTTGGCGGGGGCGAGGCAGATACGCAGTATTTT. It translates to CSVGGGEADTQYF.